The clone carrying this T cell receptor (beta chain) has a single count. Authors' analysis steps: Amplifying reference gene primers gave estimates of nucleated cell counts. The method was immunoSEQ multiplex PCR; TCRdb's version includes in-frame clones alone and lacks a portion of them. V and J calls and clone size come straight from that table; D and trimming were deduced from the DNA. The repertoire consists of about 140,000 clones, with 88% occurring once and the leading ten covering over 9.5%. CDR1 and CDR2 from the germline V gene are GTSNPN and SVGIG (reference sequence). Trimming at V came to 0 bases and at J to 2 bases, leaving 4 bases not matched to a gene. This CDR3 comprises 15 residues. This specimen comes from a study of blood T cell repertoires in COVID-19. Across the study: Sites in the United States, Italy and Spain provided acute and convalescent COVID-19 samples. Nucleic acid was either cDNA or gDNA, and it came from T cells, B-cell-depleted T cells, or PBMCs.

This receptor was obtained from a man between 60 and 75 years old with active or convalescent COVID-19. The specimen was peripheral blood. The chain joins TRBV30 to TRBJ1-5; TRBD1 matches at 7 bases. CDR3 amino acids: CAWSVQGLGNQPQHF. DNA of the CDR3: TGTGCCTGGAGTGTACAGGGGCTAGGCAATCAGCCCCAGCATTTT.